Listed here are 24 T cell receptor beta chains from one sample, sequenced in a study of CD8 T cells in Susac syndrome. Random hexamers were used to reverse transcribe an amount of about 0.45 to 1 ug RNA. TCRdb recomputed calls from the immunoSEQ multiplex PCR reads with MiXCR, one row per CDR3 protein. Of around 220,000 distinct CDR3 sequences in the sample, 92% are singletons; the top ten hold around 0.14%. Sequenced input: CD8+ T cells from PBMCs. These receptor sequences come from a human donor with multiple sclerosis.

The chain employs TRBV15 and TRBJ1-1; TRBD1 is a possible D gene (6 bases). Germline CDR1 is LNHNV and CDR2 is YYDKDF (reference sequence). V lost 0 bases and J 9 bases, leaving 11 bases between the germline ends. The CDR3 spans 13 residues. The CDR3 DNA reads as TGTGCCACCAGCAGAGATAGGACAGCGCAAGCTTTCTTT. It yields the protein CATSRDRTAQAFF.

This chain connects TRBV6-2 or TRBV6-3 to TRBJ1-2; TRBD1 agrees at 8 bases. This CDR3 contains 18 residues. Germline-derived CDR1 and CDR2 are MNHEY and SVGEGT. Trimming removed 4 bases from V and 4 bases from J; junction bases left unmatched: 17. This chain's CDR3 is CASSWDKQGEYGFYGYTF. CDR3 nucleotide sequence: TGTGCCAGCAGTTGGGACAAACAGGGGGAGTATGGTTTCTATGGCTACACCTTC.

This chain uses TRBV4-3 with TRBJ1-1; no definite D call. Germline V CDR1 and CDR2: LGHNA, YSLEER. The CDR3 is 16 residues long. The V gene lost 0 bases and the J gene lost 0 bases, with 11 bases spanning the gap. The CDR3 spells CASSQDDRSLNTEAFF. The CDR3 DNA is TGCGCCAGCAGCCAAGACGATAGAAGTTTGAACACTGAAGCTTTCTTT.

The table lists this clonotype with a count of one. The DNA of the CDR3 is TGTGCCAGCAGCGGGCATATCGCTAACTATGGCTACACCTTC. This codes for CASSGHIANYGYTF. This sequence joins TRBV9 and TRBJ1-2, with D uncertain. Trimming removed 3 bases from V and 0 bases from J, with 9 bases in between. CDR1 and CDR2 from the germline V gene are SGDLS and YYNGEE. This CDR3 contains 14 residues.

The chain employs TRBV6-5 and TRBJ1-1; 7 bases match TRBD1. Losses at the gene ends were 6 bases for V and 4 bases for J; bases not matched to a gene: 8. Germline values: CDR1 MNHEY, CDR2 SVGAGI. CDR3 length: 14 residues. CDR3 loop: CASSAQGLGTEAFF. The CDR3 DNA follows: TGTGCCAGCAGCGCACAGGGGTTGGGCACTGAAGCTTTCTTT.

The rearrangement joins TRBV7-3 to TRBJ2-1; D might be TRBD2 (7 bases). The CDR3 extends over 12 amino acids. CDR1 and CDR2 from the germline V gene are SGHTA and FQGTGA. Trimming cost V 8 bases and J 7 bases, with 12 bases left between them. The CDR3 spells CASGGAGNEQFF. In DNA, the CDR3 is TGTGCCAGCGGGGGGGCGGGGAATGAGCAGTTCTTC.

This clonotype showed up just once. This chain connects TRBV12-3 or TRBV12-4 to TRBJ2-5; 8 bases line up with TRBD1. V trimming: 5 bases; J trimming: 3 bases; junction bases outside the gene matches: 5. CDR3 length: 14 amino acids. Here the CDR3 DNA reads TGTGCCAGCAGTCCCGTGGACAGGGAAGAGACCCAGTACTTC. Residues: CASSPVDREETQYF.

The chain carries TRBV12-5 and TRBJ1-1; possibly TRBD1 for D (6 bases). The CDR3 extends over 14 amino acids. V lost 3 bases, J lost 2 bases, and 10 bases lay in between. Germline CDR1 reads LGHNT; CDR2 reads FRNRAP. CDR3 amino acids: CASGFSGANTEAFF. The CDR3 DNA sequence: TGTGCTAGTGGTTTTTCAGGGGCCAACACTGAAGCTTTCTTT.

V is TRBV4-3 and J is TRBJ1-1; D call uncertain. V lost 0 bases to trimming and J lost 5 bases, with 13 bases between them. The germline V gene encodes CDR1 LGHNA and CDR2 YSLEER. The CDR3 is 15 residues long. The CDR3 reads CASSQDRVSLTEAFF. CDR3 nucleotide sequence: TGCGCCAGCAGCCAAGATCGAGTCAGCCTGACTGAAGCTTTCTTT.

The chain uses TRBV27 and TRBJ2-7; 7 bases are a match to TRBD1. The V gene end was trimmed by 2 bases and the J gene end by 0 bases; junction bases not matched to a gene: 10. The germline V gene encodes CDR1 MNHEY and CDR2 SMNVEV (reference sequence). This CDR3 has 17 amino acids. CDR3 coding DNA: TGTGCCAGCAGTTTAAGGGGCCCCGGGACAGTCTCCTACGAGCAGTACTTC. This encodes CASSLRGPGTVSYEQYF.

The V and J genes are TRBV5-6 and TRBJ1-2, with a possible D match to TRBD1 (5 bases). V shed 4 bases and J shed 10 bases, with 11 bases lying between them. The CDR3 consists of 11 residues. CDR1 and CDR2 (germline): SGHDT, YYEEEE. The DNA of the CDR3 is TGTGCCAGCAGCCCAGGGATTGTCTACACCTTC. This codes for CASSPGIVYTF. The whole variable domain, filled in from reference TRBV5-6 and TRBJ1-2, reads DAGVTQSPTHLIKTRGQQVTLRCSPKSGHDTVSWYQQALGQGPQFIFQYYEEEERQRGNFPDRFSGHQFPNYSSELNVNALLLGDSALYLCASSPGIVYTFGSGTRLTVV.

This clonotype came up a few times. The chain is built from TRBV9 and TRBJ2-5; perhaps D is TRBD1 or TRBD2 (5 bases each). Per germline, CDR1 SGDLS and CDR2 YYNGEE. With 0 bases removed from V and 6 bases from J, the gap between germline ends came to 18 bases. The CDR3 covers 16 residues. CDR3 residues: CASSVEPGPSPKTQYF. The CDR3 nucleotides read TGTGCCAGCAGCGTAGAACCGGGACCATCCCCGAAGACCCAGTACTTC.

With regard to this clonotype: An end of the junction differs from the germline gene, which may be a read error. V and J are TRBV4-1 and TRBJ2-5, with TRBD2 as a possible D gene (6 bases). The V gene's germline CDR1 is MGHRA and CDR2 YSYEKL. The CDR3 is 13 amino acids. CDR3 in DNA: TGTGCCAGCAGCCAGGGAGGCCAAGAGACCCAGTACTTC. It specifies CASSQGGQETQYF.

V is TRBV27 and J is TRBJ2-7; D not resolved. CDR1 and CDR2 from the germline V gene are MNHEY and SMNVEV (reference sequence). Deletions cut 3 bases from V and 1 base from J, with 19 bases between. CDR3 length equals 17 residues. The CDR3 region is CASSLRTPMDGSYEQYF. CDR3 coding DNA: TGTGCCAGCAGTTTGCGAACCCCCATGGACGGGTCCTACGAGCAGTACTTC.

The rearrangement links TRBV6-5 to TRBJ2-7; TRBD1 matches at 8 bases. Germline values: CDR1 MNHEY, CDR2 SVGAGI. Trimming at V came to 4 bases and at J to 6 bases, leaving 11 bases not matched to a gene. This CDR3 has 15 amino acids. In DNA form, the CDR3 reads TGTGCCAGCAGTTCCCCGGGACAGGAATCGACCGAGCAGTACTTC. Protein: CASSSPGQESTEQYF.

The chain is built from TRBV13 and TRBJ1-2; TRBD1 aligns across 9 bases. There are 15 residues in the CDR3. The junction had 9 bases not matched to a gene; V was cut back by 5 bases and J by 5 bases. Germline-derived CDR1 and CDR2 are PRHDT and FYEKMQ (reference sequence). DNA for the CDR3: TGTGCCAGCAGCCGGGGGGGACAGGGAAAGTATGGCTACACCTTC. Translation: CASSRGGQGKYGYTF.

The chain has TRBV13 and TRBJ2-2, with 14 bases aligning to TRBD2. CDR3 length equals 16 residues. Germline-derived CDR1 and CDR2 are PRHDT and FYEKMQ (reference sequence). V was pared by 5 bases and J by 5 bases, with 4 bases of the junction left unmatched. CDR3 sequence: CASSEGLAGGTGELFF. The CDR3, as DNA: TGTGCCAGCAGCGAAGGACTAGCGGGGGGTACCGGGGAGCTGTTTTTT.

This chain joins TRBV19 and TRBJ2-2, with D hard to call. The CDR3 has 12 residues. The germline V gene encodes CDR1 LNHDA and CDR2 SQIVND (reference sequence). Trimming left V 5 bases short and J 4 bases short, with 5 bases between. The CDR3 loop reads CASSGRTGELFF. The CDR3 DNA follows: TGTGCCAGTAGTGGTCGCACCGGGGAGCTGTTTTTT.

The chain uses TRBV7-2 and TRBJ2-3; no firm D call. V lost 2 bases, J lost 2 bases, and 11 bases lay in between. Germline CDR1 reads SGHTA; CDR2 reads FQGNSA. The CDR3 totals 15 residues. The CDR3 region is CASSLRPQHTDTQYF. DNA for the CDR3: TGTGCCAGCAGCTTAAGACCCCAACACACAGATACGCAGTATTTT.

V and J are TRBV25-1 and TRBJ2-5; the D is unclear. Deletions cut 3 bases from V and 2 bases from J, with 13 bases between. The length of the CDR3 is 15 residues. Looked up from germline, CDR1 is MGHDK and CDR2 is SYGVNS. The CDR3 protein is CASSDAPGRQETQYF. Written as DNA, the CDR3 is TGTGCCAGCAGTGACGCTCCCGGGCGGCAAGAGACCCAGTACTTC.

The genes are TRBV3-1 and TRBJ2-1, with 10 positions matching TRBD2. The CDR3 is 16 amino acids. V gave up 4 bases and J gave up 8 bases; unmatched junction bases: 11. CDR1 is LGHDT and CDR2 is YNNKEL in the germline V gene (reference sequence). This chain's CDR3 is CASSPPKLAGVHEQFF. The DNA of the CDR3 is TGTGCCAGCAGCCCCCCGAAGCTAGCGGGAGTGCATGAGCAGTTCTTC.

The rearrangement joins TRBV12-3 or TRBV12-4 to TRBJ1-2, with 9 bases that match TRBD1. The ends lost 6 bases at V and 6 bases at J; junction bases unmatched: 8. This CDR3 has 14 residues. The CDR3 nucleotides are TGTGCCAGCAGCCCATCGACAGGGGGAGATGGCTACACCTTC. Its protein is CASSPSTGGDGYTF.

The chain is built from TRBV19 and TRBJ2-2; TRBD2 aligns across 14 bases. The CDR3 extends over 16 amino acids. The V and J ends lost 5 bases and 7 bases, in that order; junction bases with no gene match: 6. CDR1 LNHDA and CDR2 SQIVND come from the germline V gene (reference sequence). CDR3 sequence: CASSETSGGAGGELFF. CDR3 coding DNA: TGTGCCAGTAGTGAGACTAGCGGGGGGGCTGGCGGGGAGCTGTTTTTT. Full variable domain (rest looked up from reference TRBV19 and TRBJ2-2): DGGITQSPKYLFRKEGQNVTLSCEQNLNHDAMYWYRQDPGQGLRLIYYSQIVNDFQKGDIAEGYSVSREKKESFPLTVTSAQKNPTAFYLCASSETSGGAGGELFFGEGSRLTVL.

The chain joins TRBV4-1 to TRBJ2-7; D may match TRBD1 or TRBD2 (5 bases each). This CDR3 is 14 amino acids long. Trimming left V 3 bases short and J 6 bases short, with 15 bases between. The V gene's germline CDR1 is MGHRA and CDR2 YSYEKL. DNA of the CDR3: TGCGCCAGCAGCCAGAGTTGGAATGGGGGCGAGCAGTACTTC. This translates into CASSQSWNGGEQYF.